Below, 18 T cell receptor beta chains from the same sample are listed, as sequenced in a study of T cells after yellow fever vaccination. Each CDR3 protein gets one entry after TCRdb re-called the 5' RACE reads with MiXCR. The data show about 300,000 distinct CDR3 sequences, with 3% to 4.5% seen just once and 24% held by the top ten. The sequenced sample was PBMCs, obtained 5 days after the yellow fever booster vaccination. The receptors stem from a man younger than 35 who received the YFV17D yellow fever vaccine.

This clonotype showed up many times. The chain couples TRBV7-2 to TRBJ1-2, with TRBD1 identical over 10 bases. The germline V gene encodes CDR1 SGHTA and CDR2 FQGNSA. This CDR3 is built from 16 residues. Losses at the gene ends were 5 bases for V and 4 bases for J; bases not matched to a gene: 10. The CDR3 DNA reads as TGTGCCAGCAGCACCTATGACAGGGGGCTTACCTATGGCTACACCTTC. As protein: CASSTYDRGLTYGYTF.

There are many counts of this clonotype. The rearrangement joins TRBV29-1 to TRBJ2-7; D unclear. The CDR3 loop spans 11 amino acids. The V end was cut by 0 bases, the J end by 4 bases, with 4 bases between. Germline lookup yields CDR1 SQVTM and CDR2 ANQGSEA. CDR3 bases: TGCAGCGTTGAAGAAGGGTACGAGCAGTACGTC. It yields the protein CSVEEGYEQYV.

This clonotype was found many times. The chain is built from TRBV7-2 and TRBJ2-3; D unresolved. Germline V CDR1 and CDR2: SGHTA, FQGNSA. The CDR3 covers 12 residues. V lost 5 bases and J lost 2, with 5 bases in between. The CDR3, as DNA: TGTGCCAGCAGCCGTAACACAGATACGCAGTATTTT. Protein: CASSRNTDTQYF.

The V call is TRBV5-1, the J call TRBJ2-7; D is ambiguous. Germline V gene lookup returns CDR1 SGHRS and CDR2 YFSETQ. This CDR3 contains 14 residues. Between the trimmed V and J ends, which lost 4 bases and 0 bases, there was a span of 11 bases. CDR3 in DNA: TGCGCCAGCAGCCCCCGTATCCGCTCCTACGAGCAGTACTTC. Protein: CASSPRIRSYEQYF.

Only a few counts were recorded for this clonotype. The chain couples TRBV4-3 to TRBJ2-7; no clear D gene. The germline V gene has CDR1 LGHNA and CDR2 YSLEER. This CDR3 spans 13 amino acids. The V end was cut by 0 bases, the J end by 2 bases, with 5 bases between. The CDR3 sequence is CASSQDRPYEQYF. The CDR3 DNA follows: TGCGCCAGCAGCCAAGATCGCCCCTACGAGCAGTACTTC.

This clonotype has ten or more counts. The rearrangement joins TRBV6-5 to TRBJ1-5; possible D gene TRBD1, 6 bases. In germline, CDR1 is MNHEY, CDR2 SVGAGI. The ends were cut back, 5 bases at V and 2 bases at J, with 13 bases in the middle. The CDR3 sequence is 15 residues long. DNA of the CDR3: TGTGCCAGCAGTACAACAGGGTCGGGCAATCAGCCCCAGCATTTT. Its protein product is CASSTTGSGNQPQHF.

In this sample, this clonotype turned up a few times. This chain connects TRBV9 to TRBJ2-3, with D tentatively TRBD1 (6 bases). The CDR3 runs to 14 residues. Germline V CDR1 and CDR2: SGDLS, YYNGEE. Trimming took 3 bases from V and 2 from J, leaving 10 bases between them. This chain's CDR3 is CASSATGTTDTQYF. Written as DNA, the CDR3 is TGTGCCAGCAGCGCTACAGGGACCACAGATACGCAGTATTTT.

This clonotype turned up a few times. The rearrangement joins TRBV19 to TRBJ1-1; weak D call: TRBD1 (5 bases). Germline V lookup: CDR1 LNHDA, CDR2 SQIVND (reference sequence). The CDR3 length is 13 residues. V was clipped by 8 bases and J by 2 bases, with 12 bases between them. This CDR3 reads CASRGFPNTEAFF. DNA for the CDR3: TGTGCCAGTCGGGGGTTCCCCAACACTGAAGCTTTCTTT.

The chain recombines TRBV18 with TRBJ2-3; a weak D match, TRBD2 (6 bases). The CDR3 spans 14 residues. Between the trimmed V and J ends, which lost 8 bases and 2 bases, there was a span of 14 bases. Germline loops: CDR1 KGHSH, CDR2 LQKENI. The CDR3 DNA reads TGTGCCAGCCTTGGGGGGTATGTCACAGATACGCAGTATTTT. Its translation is CASLGGYVTDTQYF.

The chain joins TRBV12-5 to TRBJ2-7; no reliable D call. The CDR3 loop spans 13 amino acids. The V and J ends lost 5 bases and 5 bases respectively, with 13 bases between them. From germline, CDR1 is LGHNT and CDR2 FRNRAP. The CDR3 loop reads CASGLFVGNEQYF. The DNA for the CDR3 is TGTGCTAGTGGTCTCTTTGTCGGCAACGAGCAGTACTTC.

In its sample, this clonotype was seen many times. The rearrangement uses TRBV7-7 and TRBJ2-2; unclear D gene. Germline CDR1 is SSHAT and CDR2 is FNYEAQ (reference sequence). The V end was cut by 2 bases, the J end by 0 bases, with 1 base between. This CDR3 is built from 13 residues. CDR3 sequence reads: CASSLTNTGELFF. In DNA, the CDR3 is TGTGCCAGCAGCTTAACGAACACCGGGGAGCTGTTTTTT.

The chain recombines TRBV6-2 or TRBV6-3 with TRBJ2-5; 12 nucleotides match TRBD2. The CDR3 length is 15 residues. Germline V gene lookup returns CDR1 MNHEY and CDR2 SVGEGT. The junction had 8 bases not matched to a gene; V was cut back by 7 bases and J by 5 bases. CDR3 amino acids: CASTQLAGGWETQYF. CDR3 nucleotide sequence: TGTGCCAGCACCCAACTAGCGGGGGGTTGGGAGACCCAGTACTTC.

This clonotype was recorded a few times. The DNA of the CDR3 is TGTGCCAGCAGTTACTCGCTAATAGACAATGAGCAGTTCTTC. Amino acids: CASSYSLIDNEQFF. The chain has TRBV6-5 and TRBJ2-1; D not certain. CDR3 length: 14 amino acids. The ends were cut back, 0 bases at V and 5 bases at J, with 8 bases in the middle. Germline lookup yields CDR1 MNHEY and CDR2 SVGAGI.

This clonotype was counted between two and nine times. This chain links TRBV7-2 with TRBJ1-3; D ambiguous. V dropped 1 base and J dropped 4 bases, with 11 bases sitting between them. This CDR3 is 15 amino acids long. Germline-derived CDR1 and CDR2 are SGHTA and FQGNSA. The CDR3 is CASSLGQVSGNTIYF. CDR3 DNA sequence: TGTGCCAGCAGCTTAGGGCAGGTGTCCGGAAACACCATATATTTT.

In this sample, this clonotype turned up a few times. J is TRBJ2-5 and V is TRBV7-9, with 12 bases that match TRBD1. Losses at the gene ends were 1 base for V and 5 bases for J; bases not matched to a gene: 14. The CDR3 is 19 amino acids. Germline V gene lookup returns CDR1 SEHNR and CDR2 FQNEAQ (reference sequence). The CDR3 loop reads CASSLVSGQGAPKIETQYF. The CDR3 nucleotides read TGTGCCAGCAGCTTAGTATCGGGACAGGGGGCTCCCAAGATCGAGACCCAGTACTTC.

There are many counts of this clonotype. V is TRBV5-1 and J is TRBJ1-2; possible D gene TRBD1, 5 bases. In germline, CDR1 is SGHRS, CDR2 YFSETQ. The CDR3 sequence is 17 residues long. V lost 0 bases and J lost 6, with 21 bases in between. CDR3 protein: CASSLEGLWAGSHGYTF. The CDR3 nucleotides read TGCGCCAGCAGCTTGGAGGGTCTATGGGCAGGGAGCCATGGCTACACCTTC.

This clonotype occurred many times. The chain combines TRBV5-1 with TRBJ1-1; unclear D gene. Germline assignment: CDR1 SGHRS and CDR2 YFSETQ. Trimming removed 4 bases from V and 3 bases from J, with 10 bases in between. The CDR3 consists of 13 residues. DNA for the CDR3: TGCGCCAGCAGCACCAGGTGGGACACTGAAGCTTTCTTT. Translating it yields CASSTRWDTEAFF.

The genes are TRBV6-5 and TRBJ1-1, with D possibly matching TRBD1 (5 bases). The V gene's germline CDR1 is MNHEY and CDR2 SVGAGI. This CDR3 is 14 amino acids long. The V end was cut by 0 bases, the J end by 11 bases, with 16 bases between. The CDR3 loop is CASSYSGTGRAAFF. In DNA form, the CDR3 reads TGTGCCAGCAGTTACTCCGGGACCGGGAGGGCCGCTTTCTTT.